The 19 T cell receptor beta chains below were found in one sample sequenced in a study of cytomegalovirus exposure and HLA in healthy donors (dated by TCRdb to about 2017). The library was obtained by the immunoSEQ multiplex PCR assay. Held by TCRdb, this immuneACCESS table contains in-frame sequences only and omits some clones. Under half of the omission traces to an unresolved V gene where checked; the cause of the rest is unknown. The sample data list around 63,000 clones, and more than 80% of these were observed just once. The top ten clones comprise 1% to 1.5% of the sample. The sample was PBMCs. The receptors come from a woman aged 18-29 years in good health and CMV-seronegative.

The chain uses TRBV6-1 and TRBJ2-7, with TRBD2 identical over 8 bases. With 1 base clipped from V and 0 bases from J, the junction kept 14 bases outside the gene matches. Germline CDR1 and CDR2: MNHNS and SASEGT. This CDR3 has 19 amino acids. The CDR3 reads CASSEGSGRGAILSYEQYF. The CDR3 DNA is TGTGCCAGCAGTGAAGGATCGGGGCGGGGGGCCATCCTCTCCTACGAGCAGTACTTC.

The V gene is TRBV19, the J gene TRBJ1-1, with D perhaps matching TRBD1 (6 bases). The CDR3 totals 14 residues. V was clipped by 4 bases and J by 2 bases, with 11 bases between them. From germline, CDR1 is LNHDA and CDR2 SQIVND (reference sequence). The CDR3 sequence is CASSRQDTNTEAFF. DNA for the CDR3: TGTGCCAGTAGTAGACAGGATACTAACACTGAAGCTTTCTTT.

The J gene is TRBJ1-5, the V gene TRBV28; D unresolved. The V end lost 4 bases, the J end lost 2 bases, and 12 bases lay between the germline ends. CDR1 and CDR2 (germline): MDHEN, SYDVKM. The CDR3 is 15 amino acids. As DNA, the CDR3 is TGTGCCAGCAGTTCCGGGATCCTTGGCAATCAGCCCCAGCATTTT. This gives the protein CASSSGILGNQPQHF. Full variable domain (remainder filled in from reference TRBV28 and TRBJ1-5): DVKVTQSSRYLVKRTGEKVFLECVQDMDHENMFWYRQDPGLGLRLIYFSYDVKMKEKGDIPEGYSVSREKKERFSLILESASTNQTSMYLCASSSGILGNQPQHFGDGTRLSIL.

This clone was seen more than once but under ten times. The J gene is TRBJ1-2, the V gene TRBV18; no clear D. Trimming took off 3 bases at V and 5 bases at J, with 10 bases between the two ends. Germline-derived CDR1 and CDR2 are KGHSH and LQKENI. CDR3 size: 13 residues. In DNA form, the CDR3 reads TGTGCCAGCTCACCGGTGGCAGAATATGGCTACACCTTC. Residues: CASSPVAEYGYTF.

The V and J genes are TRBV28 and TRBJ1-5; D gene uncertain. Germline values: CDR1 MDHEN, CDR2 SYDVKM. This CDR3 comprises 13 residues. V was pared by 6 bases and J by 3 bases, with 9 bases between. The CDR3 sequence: CASSPNANQPQHF. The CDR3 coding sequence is TGTGCCAGCAGCCCTAATGCCAATCAGCCCCAGCATTTT.

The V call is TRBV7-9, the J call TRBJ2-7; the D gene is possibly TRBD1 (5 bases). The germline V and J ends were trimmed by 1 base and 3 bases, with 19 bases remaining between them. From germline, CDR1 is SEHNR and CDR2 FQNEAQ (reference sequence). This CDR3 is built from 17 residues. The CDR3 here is CASSLVRPGDRIYEQYF. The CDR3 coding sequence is TGTGCCAGCAGCTTAGTACGGCCAGGTGACAGAATCTACGAGCAGTACTTC.

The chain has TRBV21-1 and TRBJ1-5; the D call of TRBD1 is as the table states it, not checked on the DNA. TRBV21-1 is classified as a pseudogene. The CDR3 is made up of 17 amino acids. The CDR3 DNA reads TGTGCCAGCAGCAAAAGGCTGGGACAGGGCGAGGATCAGCCCCAGCATTTT. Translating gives CASSKRLGQGEDQPQHF.

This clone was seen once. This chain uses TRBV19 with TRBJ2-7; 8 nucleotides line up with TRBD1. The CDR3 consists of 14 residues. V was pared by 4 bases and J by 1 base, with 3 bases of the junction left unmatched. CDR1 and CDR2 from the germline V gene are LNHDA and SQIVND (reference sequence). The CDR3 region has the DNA TGTGCCAGTAGTACTGGACAGGGTTCCTACGAGCAGTACTTC. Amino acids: CASSTGQGSYEQYF.

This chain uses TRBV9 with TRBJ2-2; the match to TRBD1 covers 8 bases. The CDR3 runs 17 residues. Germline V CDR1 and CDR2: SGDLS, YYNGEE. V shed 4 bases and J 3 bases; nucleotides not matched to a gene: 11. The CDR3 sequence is CASSPRWTGTHTGELFF. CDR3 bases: TGTGCCAGCAGCCCCCGGTGGACAGGGACTCACACCGGGGAGCTGTTTTTT.

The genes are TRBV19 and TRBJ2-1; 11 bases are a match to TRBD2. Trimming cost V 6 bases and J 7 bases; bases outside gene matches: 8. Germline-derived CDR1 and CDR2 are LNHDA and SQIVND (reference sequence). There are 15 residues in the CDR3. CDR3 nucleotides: TGTGCCAGTAGCCTACTAGCGGGAGTCCTAAATGAGCAGTTCTTC. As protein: CASSLLAGVLNEQFF. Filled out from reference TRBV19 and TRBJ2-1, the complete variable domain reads DGGITQSPKYLFRKEGQNVTLSCEQNLNHDAMYWYRQDPGQGLRLIYYSQIVNDFQKGDIAEGYSVSREKKESFPLTVTSAQKNPTAFYLCASSLLAGVLNEQFFGPGTRLTVL.

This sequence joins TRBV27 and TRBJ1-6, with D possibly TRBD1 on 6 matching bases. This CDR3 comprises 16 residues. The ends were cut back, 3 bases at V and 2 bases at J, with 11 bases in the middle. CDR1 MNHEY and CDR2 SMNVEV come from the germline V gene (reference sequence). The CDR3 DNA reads TGTGCCAGCAGTTTGGAAGGGGGACCCTATAATTCACCCCTCCACTTT. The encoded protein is CASSLEGGPYNSPLHF.

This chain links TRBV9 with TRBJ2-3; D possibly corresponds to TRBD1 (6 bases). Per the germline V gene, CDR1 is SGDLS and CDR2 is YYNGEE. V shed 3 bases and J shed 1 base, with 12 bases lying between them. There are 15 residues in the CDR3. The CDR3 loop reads CASSGDRRRTDTQYF. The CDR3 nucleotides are TGTGCCAGCAGCGGAGACAGGAGGCGCACAGATACGCAGTATTTT.

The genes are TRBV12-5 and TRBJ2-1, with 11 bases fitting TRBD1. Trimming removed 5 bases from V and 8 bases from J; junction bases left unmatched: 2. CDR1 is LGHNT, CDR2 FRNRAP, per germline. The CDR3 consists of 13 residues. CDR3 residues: CASGRTGGDEQFF. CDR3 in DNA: TGTGCTAGTGGTCGGACAGGGGGCGATGAGCAGTTCTTC.

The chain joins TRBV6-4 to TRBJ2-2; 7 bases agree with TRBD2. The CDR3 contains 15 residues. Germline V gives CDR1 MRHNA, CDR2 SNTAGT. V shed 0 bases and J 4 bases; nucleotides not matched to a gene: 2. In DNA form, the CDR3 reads TGTGCCAGCAGTGACTCGGGGGAGGGCACCGGGGAGCTGTTTTTT. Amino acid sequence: CASSDSGEGTGELFF.

The CDR3 protein is CASTPRTSGGFVNTQYF. For the CDR3, the DNA is TGTGCCAGTACCCCTAGGACTAGCGGGGGGTTTGTTAATACGCAGTATTTT. V gene TRBV19 combines with J gene TRBJ2-3; 14 nucleotides agree with TRBD2. Per the germline V gene, CDR1 is LNHDA and CDR2 is SQIVND (reference sequence). This CDR3 is built from 17 residues. V lost 7 bases to trimming and J lost 7 bases; unmatched junction nucleotides: 13.

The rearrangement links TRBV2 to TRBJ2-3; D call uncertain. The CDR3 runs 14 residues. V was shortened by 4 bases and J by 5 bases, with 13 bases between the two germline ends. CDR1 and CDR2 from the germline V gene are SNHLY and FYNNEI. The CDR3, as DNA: TGTGCCAGCAGTGCTAGACCTCATGAAGATACGCAGTATTTT. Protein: CASSARPHEDTQYF.

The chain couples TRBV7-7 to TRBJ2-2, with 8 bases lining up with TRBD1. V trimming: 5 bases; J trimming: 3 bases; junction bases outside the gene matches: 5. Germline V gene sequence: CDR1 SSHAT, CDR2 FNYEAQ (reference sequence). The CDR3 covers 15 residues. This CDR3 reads CASSQTGVDTGELFF. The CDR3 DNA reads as TGTGCCAGCAGCCAGACAGGGGTAGACACCGGGGAGCTGTTTTTT.

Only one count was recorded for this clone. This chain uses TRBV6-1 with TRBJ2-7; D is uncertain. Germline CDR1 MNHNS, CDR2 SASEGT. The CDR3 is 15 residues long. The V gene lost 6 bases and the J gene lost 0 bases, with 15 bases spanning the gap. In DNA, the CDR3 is TGTGCCAGCAGCCTAACTATTGTTAGCTCCTACGAGCAGTACTTC. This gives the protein CASSLTIVSSYEQYF.

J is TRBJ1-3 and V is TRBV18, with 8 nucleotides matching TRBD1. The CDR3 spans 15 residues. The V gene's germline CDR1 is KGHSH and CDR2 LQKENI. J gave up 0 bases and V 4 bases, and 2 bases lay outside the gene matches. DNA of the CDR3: TGTGCCAGCTCACTCGACAGGGGCTCTGGAAACACCATATATTTT. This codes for CASSLDRGSGNTIYF.